The 30 T cell receptor beta chains presented below share a single source sample, sequenced in a study of blood T cell repertoires in COVID-19. The assay was immunoSEQ multiplex PCR, and TCRdb's table has in-frame clones only and misses some. The data contain more than 200,000 clones, roughly 80% of them singletons. The sequenced material came from peripheral blood. Every receptor here comes from a woman aged 40 to 55 with active or convalescent COVID-19.

In its sample, this clone was seen many times. The V gene is TRBV6-1, the J gene TRBJ1-5; D not resolved. Looked up from germline, CDR1 is MNHNS and CDR2 is SASEGT. The CDR3 spans 14 residues. The V gene lost 3 bases and the J gene lost 9 bases, with 15 bases spanning the gap. The CDR3, as DNA: TGTGCCAGCAGTGAGGACTCCCAATCGAGGCCCCAGCATTTT. It is translated as CASSEDSQSRPQHF.

The chain recombines TRBV5-1 with TRBJ2-3; TRBD1 is a possible D gene (6 bases). Trimming removed 4 bases at V and 4 bases at J, with 13 bases between. This CDR3 comprises 14 residues. From germline, CDR1 is SGHRS and CDR2 YFSETQ. The CDR3 spells CASSLVGGADTQYF. The CDR3 DNA reads as TGCGCCAGCAGCCTGGTAGGGGGAGCAGATACGCAGTATTTT.

This chain uses TRBV19 with TRBJ1-6; TRBD1 agrees at 10 bases. This CDR3 has 14 residues. Germline V lookup: CDR1 LNHDA, CDR2 SQIVND (reference sequence). V lost 5 bases and J lost 11; bases outside the gene matches: 6. DNA of the CDR3: TGTGCCAGTAGTGCGGGACAGGGGCTGACACCCCTCCACTTT. It encodes CASSAGQGLTPLHF.

The chain links TRBV11-2 to TRBJ1-2; D possibly corresponds to TRBD1 (6 bases). Germline lookup yields CDR1 SGHAT and CDR2 FQNNGV. The CDR3 has 14 residues. Trimming stripped 5 bases from V and 2 bases from J, with 12 bases between. The CDR3 DNA reads as TGTGCCAGCAGCCCGCGGACAGACAACTATGGCTACACCTTC. It translates to CASSPRTDNYGYTF.

The chain is built from TRBV25-1 and TRBJ2-1, with 13 nucleotides matching TRBD2. CDR1 is MGHDK and CDR2 is SYGVNS in the germline V gene. The trim removed 4 bases at V and 2 bases at J, leaving 2 bases unmatched. This CDR3 region has 16 residues. DNA for the CDR3: TGTGCCAGCAGTGTCACTAGCGGGGGGGCCTACAATGAGCAGTTCTTC. Its translation is CASSVTSGGAYNEQFF.

In nucleotides, the CDR3 is TGTGCCAGCAGCCCCTGGACAGACGAGGACACTGAAGCTTTCTTT. Translated, it gives CASSPWTDEDTEAFF. V gene TRBV3-1 (or the pseudogene TRBV3-2) combines with J gene TRBJ1-1; D perhaps matches TRBD1 (6 bases). The germline V gene encodes CDR1 LGHDT and CDR2 YNNKEL (reference sequence). V was shortened by 4 bases and J by 3 bases, with 15 bases between the two germline ends. This CDR3 region has 15 residues.

The CDR3 DNA reads as TGTGCCAGCTCCCGCGGCCAGCCCACTGAAGCTTTCTTT. This codes for CASSRGQPTEAFF. The gene calls are TRBV18 and TRBJ1-1; D is unclear. The CDR3 totals 13 residues. Germline-derived CDR1 and CDR2 are KGHSH and LQKENI. V was trimmed by 6 bases and J by 4 bases, leaving 12 bases between them.

V gene TRBV11-2 combines with J gene TRBJ2-7; D is perhaps TRBD2 (6 bases). The V gene lost 5 bases and the J gene lost 5 bases, with 16 bases spanning the gap. The germline V gene encodes CDR1 SGHAT and CDR2 FQNNGV. The CDR3 is made up of 14 amino acids. CDR3 sequence reads: CASSPAAGRNEQYF. DNA for the CDR3: TGTGCCAGCAGCCCAGCGGCGGGGAGAAACGAGCAGTACTTC.

This clone was seen only a few times. The chain uses TRBV24-1 and TRBJ2-1; no firm D call. The germline CDR1 and CDR2 sequences are KGHDR and SFDVKD. V was cut by 3 bases and J by 10 bases, with 9 bases left in between. This CDR3 contains 12 residues. DNA of the CDR3: TGTGCCACCAGTGATCCCGCACAGGAGCAGTTCTTC. Its protein is CATSDPAQEQFF.

This rearrangement joins TRBV5-1 to TRBJ1-2; D gene ambiguous. The germline V and J ends were trimmed by 0 bases and 4 bases, with 7 bases remaining between them. This CDR3 has 13 residues. Per germline, CDR1 SGHRS and CDR2 YFSETQ. The DNA for the CDR3 is TGCGCCAGCAGCTTGGAGCGTTCCTATGGCTACACCTTC. Its translation: CASSLERSYGYTF.

This clone showed up just once. The chain uses TRBV6-6 and TRBJ2-4, with 7 bases that match TRBD1. Germline trimming cut 5 bases from V and 8 bases from J; bases unmatched to any gene: 3. There are 12 residues in the CDR3. The germline CDR1 and CDR2 sequences are MNHNY and SVGAGI (reference sequence). Written as DNA, the CDR3 is TGTGCCAGCAGTGACAGGGAAGACATTCAGTACTTC. The encoded protein is CASSDREDIQYF.

This clone was observed a few times. V usage is TRBV3-1 (or the pseudogene TRBV3-2) and J usage is TRBJ1-1; TRBD1 is a possible D gene (6 bases). The germline V gene has CDR1 LGHDT and CDR2 YNNKEL (reference sequence). This CDR3 contains 14 residues. V was trimmed by 8 bases and J by 1 base, leaving 14 bases between them. The CDR3 bases are TGTGCCAGCGGTGCAGGGGACACGAACACTGAAGCTTTCTTT. Translation: CASGAGDTNTEAFF.

The chain is built from TRBV19 and TRBJ1-1; 9 nucleotides align to TRBD1. This CDR3 contains 16 residues. Germline V gives CDR1 LNHDA, CDR2 SQIVND (reference sequence). Trimming took 5 bases from V and 3 from J; bases not matched to a gene: 10. The CDR3 coding sequence is TGTGCCAGTAGTCCCCTGGACAGGGGTTCGTACACTGAAGCTTTCTTT. Translated, it gives CASSPLDRGSYTEAFF.

V usage is TRBV18 and J usage is TRBJ1-5; D remains unclear. V was trimmed by 3 bases and J by 7 bases, leaving 10 bases between them. Germline V lookup: CDR1 KGHSH, CDR2 LQKENI. CDR3 size: 13 residues. The CDR3 region is CASSPSISQPQHF. CDR3 nucleotides: TGTGCCAGCTCACCCTCTATAAGCCAGCCCCAGCATTTT.

This chain connects TRBV5-1 to TRBJ2-5, with 13 bases fitting TRBD2. CDR1 is SGHRS and CDR2 is YFSETQ in the germline V gene. V dropped 4 bases and J dropped 1; count of bases not matched to a gene: 10. This CDR3 contains 18 residues. The CDR3 DNA reads as TGCGCCAGCAGCCCGGGGACTAGCGGGGTCCTAAGCCAAGAGACCCAGTACTTC. Translating it yields CASSPGTSGVLSQETQYF.

V is TRBV5-1 and J is TRBJ1-2; 11 nucleotides match TRBD1. The J segment lost 5 bases and the V segment lost 1 base, leaving 4 bases of the junction unmatched. This CDR3 is built from 15 residues. From germline, CDR1 is SGHRS and CDR2 YFSETQ. As DNA, the CDR3 is TGCGCCAGCAGCTTGAGGACAGGGGGCGCGTATGGCTACACCTTC. Its translation is CASSLRTGGAYGYTF.

This sequence joins TRBV5-1 and TRBJ2-1; a weak D match, TRBD2 (6 bases). This CDR3 spans 17 amino acids. Per the germline V gene, CDR1 is SGHRS and CDR2 is YFSETQ. Trimming took off 4 bases at V and 0 bases at J, with 17 bases between the two ends. The CDR3 nucleotides read TGCGCCAGCAGCCCAAGGACGGCGGGGAGCTCCTACAATGAGCAGTTCTTC. It specifies CASSPRTAGSSYNEQFF.

This clone was seen more than once but under ten times. This chain links TRBV27 with TRBJ1-2, with a weak D call TRBD1 (6 bases). Between the trimmed V and J ends, which lost 2 bases and 6 bases, there was a span of 16 bases. From germline, CDR1 is MNHEY and CDR2 SMNVEV (reference sequence). The CDR3 is 15 amino acids. CDR3 in amino acids: CASSLRPTGSDGYTF. The CDR3 coding sequence is TGTGCCAGCAGTTTAAGGCCCACAGGGAGCGATGGCTACACCTTC.

V usage is TRBV5-1 and J usage is TRBJ2-7; TRBD1 matches 7 bases. V shed 4 bases, J shed 5 bases, and the junction held 9 bases outside the gene matches. CDR3 size: 14 residues. From germline, CDR1 is SGHRS and CDR2 YFSETQ. CDR3 nucleotide sequence: TGCGCCAGCAGCCCGGACAGGTGGCCGGACGAGCAGTACTTC. Residues: CASSPDRWPDEQYF.

The V and J genes are TRBV13 and TRBJ1-1, with TRBD1 as a possible D gene (5 bases). Germline V gives CDR1 PRHDT, CDR2 FYEKMQ (reference sequence). The CDR3 length is 14 residues. V was pared by 8 bases and J by 3 bases, with 16 bases between. CDR3 residues: CASSARGRDTEAFF. In DNA, the CDR3 is TGTGCCAGCTCCGCACGAGGCAGGGACACTGAAGCTTTCTTT. Full variable domain (rest looked up from reference TRBV13 and TRBJ1-1): AAGVIQSPRHLIKEKRETATLKCYPIPRHDTVYWYQQGPGQDPQFLISFYEKMQSDKGSIPDRFSAQQFSDYHSELNMSSLELGDSALYFCASSARGRDTEAFFGQGTRLTVV.

This rearrangement joins TRBV6-5 to TRBJ1-1; D might be TRBD1 (6 bases). Germline CDR1 MNHEY, CDR2 SVGAGI. This CDR3 spans 15 amino acids. V shed 5 bases and J shed 8 bases, with 21 bases lying between them. CDR3 protein: CASSKGVETPSEAFF. For the CDR3, the DNA is TGTGCCAGCAGTAAGGGGGTGGAAACACCTTCAGAAGCTTTCTTT.

V gene TRBV28 combines with J gene TRBJ1-2; D unclear. The germline gives CDR1 MDHEN, CDR2 SYDVKM. Trimming stripped 4 bases from V and 7 bases from J, with 10 bases between. CDR3 length: 12 residues. The CDR3 region is CASSSLDFGYTF. For the CDR3, the DNA is TGTGCCAGCAGTTCCTTAGATTTTGGCTACACCTTC.

V and J are TRBV20-1 and TRBJ1-1; D is perhaps TRBD1 (5 bases). Trimming removed 7 bases at V and 8 bases at J, with 14 bases between. Germline values: CDR1 DFQATT, CDR2 SNEGSKA (reference sequence). CDR3 length: 11 residues. CDR3 bases: TGCAGTGAGGTAGGGGCTTACGAAGCTTTCTTT. It translates to CSEVGAYEAFF.

J is TRBJ2-7 and V is TRBV28; the match to TRBD1 covers 9 bases. The V gene end was trimmed by 4 bases and the J gene end by 7 bases; junction bases not matched to a gene: 14. The CDR3 has 16 amino acids. CDR1 is MDHEN, CDR2 SYDVKM, per germline. In nucleotides, the CDR3 is TGTGCCAGCAGTTCCACCGGGACAGGGATATTGGGGGAGCAGTACGTC. It codes for CASSSTGTGILGEQYV.

The sample holds one count of this clone. This chain uses TRBV27 with TRBJ1-1; D gene uncertain. Germline assignment: CDR1 MNHEY and CDR2 SMNVEV (reference sequence). The CDR3 has 13 residues. Trimming shortened V by 3 bases and J by 1 base, and 6 bases separated the two germline ends. CDR3 coding DNA: TGTGCCAGCAGTTTCGACACGAACACTGAAGCTTTCTTT. This translates into CASSFDTNTEAFF.

This sequence joins TRBV4-1 and TRBJ1-1; no clear D. Germline CDR1 MGHRA, CDR2 YSYEKL. CDR3 length equals 12 residues. V lost 2 bases and J lost 5, with 6 bases in between. The CDR3 region is CASSQSLTEAFF. DNA for the CDR3: TGCGCCAGCAGCCAATCCCTAACTGAAGCTTTCTTT.

The V call is TRBV10-3, the J call TRBJ1-1; D is ambiguous. Looked up from germline, CDR1 is ENHRY and CDR2 is SYGVKD. The CDR3 is 15 residues long. The V end lost 5 bases, the J end lost 7 bases, and 20 bases lay between the germline ends. This chain's CDR3 is CAISYGRRNPFEAFF. The CDR3 DNA reads TGTGCCATCAGTTACGGACGGAGGAATCCATTTGAAGCTTTCTTT.

Here the CDR3 DNA reads TGTGCCAGCAGTTGGACTAGCGGGGGACTGGGAAAGACCCAGTACTTC. Its translation is CASSWTSGGLGKTQYF. The chain uses TRBV6-2 or TRBV6-3 and TRBJ2-5; 13 bases align to TRBD2. V lost 4 bases, J lost 6 bases, and 8 bases stayed unmatched. Germline assignment: CDR1 MNHEY and CDR2 SVGEGT. This CDR3 is 16 amino acids long.

The chain combines TRBV5-1 with TRBJ2-3; 13 positions match TRBD2. Trimming cost V 1 base and J 1 base; bases outside gene matches: 9. Per germline, CDR1 SGHRS and CDR2 YFSETQ. The CDR3 sequence is 19 residues long. The chain's CDR3 is CASSLLRLAGGGGTDTQYF. Here the CDR3 DNA reads TGCGCCAGCAGCTTGCTGCGACTAGCGGGGGGCGGGGGCACAGATACGCAGTATTTT.

The chain employs TRBV7-9 and TRBJ1-6; a weak D match, TRBD1 (6 bases). The CDR3 sequence is 18 residues long. Trimming stripped 0 bases from V and 8 bases from J, with 20 bases between. Germline CDR1 and CDR2: SEHNR and FQNEAQ (reference sequence). The CDR3 DNA sequence: TGTGCCAGCAGCTTAGCATCCAGGGGTCGAGCCTTGGATTCACCCCTCCACTTT. Protein sequence: CASSLASRGRALDSPLHF.